Reported below is one TCR beta chain. What it recognizes is unknown. Profiled with immunoSEQ multiplex PCR; TCRdb holds only in-frame clones, not every one. The repertoire includes 20,000 to 30,000 clones, around two thirds of them detected once, and roughly 12% sits in the top ten. This sample is part of a study of T cells in narcolepsy. Germline CDR1 and CDR2: PRHDT and FYEKMQ (reference sequence). This CDR3 is built from 15 residues. V gave up 0 bases and J gave up 2 bases, with 9 bases separating them. General study findings and limits: Autoreactive HCRT-specific and TRIB2-specific clonotypes were marked in same-patient CSF-versus-blood CD4+ comparisons.

Sequencing input: memory (CD45RA-) CD4+ T cells from blood. The J gene is TRBJ2-3, the V gene TRBV13, with D maybe TRBD2 (5 bases). The source of this sequence is a human donor in good health. CDR3 coding DNA: TGTGCCAGCAGCTTAGGCCGGGGTTACACAGATACGCAGTATTTT. Translation: CASSLGRGYTDTQYF.